The 31 T cell receptor beta chains below were found in one sample sequenced in a study of cytomegalovirus exposure and HLA in healthy donors. The PCR made use of 60 Vbeta and 13 Jbeta primers. Profiled with immunoSEQ multiplex PCR; TCRdb holds only in-frame clones, not every one. Of some 110,000 clones listed, around 77% were seen once; the top ten hold about 16%. Material for sequencing was PBMCs. The receptors originated from a man aged 45 to 65 in good health and CMV-seropositive.

The chain links TRBV19 to TRBJ2-3, with 7 positions matching TRBD2. After removal of 4 bases from V and 8 bases from J, the junction contained 12 bases not matched to a gene. Germline V CDR1 and CDR2: LNHDA, SQIVND (reference sequence). The CDR3 spans 15 residues. The CDR3 nucleotides read TGTGCCAGTAGTACCGGGACTAACCGGTTGGGTACGCAGTATTTT. Its translation: CASSTGTNRLGTQYF.

A few counts support this clone. The V and J genes are TRBV6-5 and TRBJ1-1; D gene unclear. The CDR3 sequence is 13 residues long. V was clipped by 8 bases and J by 1 base, with 11 bases between them. Germline V gene data show CDR1 as MNHEY and CDR2 as SVGAGI. CDR3 region: CASLRAANTEAFF. CDR3 sequence (DNA): TGTGCCAGCCTGCGGGCCGCGAACACTGAAGCTTTCTTT.

The V gene is TRBV5-1, the J gene TRBJ2-4, with 8 bases lining up with TRBD2. The CDR3 extends over 18 amino acids. V lost 0 bases, J lost 8 bases, and 16 bases stayed unmatched. Germline V gives CDR1 SGHRS, CDR2 YFSETQ. In DNA form, the CDR3 reads TGCGCCAGCAGCTTGGGCCTTAGCGGGACGGAGGGGTTGGACATTCAGTACTTC. Amino acids: CASSLGLSGTEGLDIQYF.

CDR3 residues: CASSSRVDEQYF. As DNA, the CDR3 is TGTGCCAGCAGTTCCAGGGTTGACGAGCAGTACTTC. The chain recombines TRBV6-5 with TRBJ2-7; a possible D gene is TRBD1 (5 bases). From germline, CDR1 is MNHEY and CDR2 SVGAGI. The CDR3 loop spans 12 amino acids. With 4 bases removed from V and 5 bases from J, the gap between germline ends came to 9 bases.

In its sample, this clone was seen a few times. In DNA form, the CDR3 reads TGTGCCAGCAGTGAGTCTGCCCTGAGGGTTAGCTACGAGCAGTACTTC. Encoded protein: CASSESALRVSYEQYF. The chain uses TRBV2 and TRBJ2-7; maybe TRBD2 (5 bases). Trimming shortened V by 3 bases and J by 3 bases, and 18 bases separated the two germline ends. CDR3 size: 16 residues. The germline V gene encodes CDR1 SNHLY and CDR2 FYNNEI. The full variable domain, rest sourced from reference TRBV2 and TRBJ2-7, is EPEVTQTPSHQVTQMGQEVILRCVPISNHLYFYWYRQILGQKVEFLVSFYNNEISEKSEIFDDQFSVERPDGSNFTLKIRSTKLEDSAMYFCASSESALRVSYEQYFGPGTRLTVT.

The chain is built from TRBV28 and TRBJ2-7; tentative D call: TRBD1 (5 bases). Trimming stripped 4 bases from V and 2 bases from J, with 12 bases between. CDR3 length: 14 residues. The germline V gene has CDR1 MDHEN and CDR2 SYDVKM. CDR3 sequence (DNA): TGTGCCAGCAGTTCTCAAGGGGCTCCCTACGAGCAGTACTTC. It translates to CASSSQGAPYEQYF.

This clone was seen more than once but under ten times. The CDR3 reads CASRGDGYTF. The CDR3 bases are TGCGCCAGCAGGGGAGATGGCTACACCTTC. V gene TRBV5-1 combines with J gene TRBJ1-2, with D unclear. V was shortened by 5 bases and J by 6 bases, with 5 bases between the two germline ends. This CDR3 region has 10 residues. CDR1 and CDR2 (germline): SGHRS, YFSETQ.

The V gene is TRBV10-3, the J gene TRBJ1-1; 11 bases are a match to TRBD1. After removal of 6 bases from V and 5 bases from J, the junction contained 5 bases not matched to a gene. Per the germline V gene, CDR1 is ENHRY and CDR2 is SYGVKD. There are 14 residues in the CDR3. This CDR3 reads CAISPGTGGTEAFF. CDR3 in DNA: TGTGCCATCAGCCCCGGGACAGGGGGGACTGAAGCTTTCTTT.

This clone was recorded a few times. V and J are TRBV6-6 and TRBJ1-1; weak D call: TRBD1 (6 bases). Per germline, CDR1 MNHNY and CDR2 SVGAGI (reference sequence). The CDR3 runs 14 residues. With 8 bases removed from V and 1 base from J, the gap between germline ends came to 14 bases. The CDR3 protein is CASGLTGGNTEAFF. CDR3 nucleotides: TGTGCCAGCGGGTTGACAGGAGGGAACACTGAAGCTTTCTTT.

This clone was recorded once. This sequence joins TRBV13 and TRBJ2-1, with no clear D. V was pared by 1 base and J by 6 bases, with 7 bases between. Germline CDR1 is PRHDT and CDR2 is FYEKMQ (reference sequence). The length of the CDR3 is 13 residues. This CDR3 is CASSLVQVNEQFF. CDR3 DNA sequence: TGTGCCAGCAGCTTAGTCCAGGTCAATGAGCAGTTCTTC. The complete variable domain, with remaining parts taken from reference TRBV13 and TRBJ2-1, reads AAGVIQSPRHLIKEKRETATLKCYPIPRHDTVYWYQQGPGQDPQFLISFYEKMQSDKGSIPDRFSAQQFSDYHSELNMSSLELGDSALYFCASSLVQVNEQFFGPGTRLTVL.

The chain uses TRBV28 and TRBJ2-3; 7 nucleotides line up with TRBD2. Per germline, CDR1 MDHEN and CDR2 SYDVKM. This CDR3 has 18 residues. V lost 4 bases to trimming and J lost 0 bases; unmatched junction nucleotides: 13. CDR3 residues: CASSWETSSTLSTDTQYF. Written as DNA, the CDR3 is TGTGCCAGCAGTTGGGAGACTAGCAGCACCCTTAGCACAGATACGCAGTATTTT.

The V call is TRBV4-1, the J call TRBJ2-1; D is possibly TRBD2 (6 bases). Deletions cut 2 bases from V and 6 bases from J, with 8 bases between. The CDR3 is made up of 13 amino acids. Germline CDR1 is MGHRA and CDR2 is YSYEKL. CDR3 sequence: CASSQSGGNEQFF. The CDR3, as DNA: TGCGCCAGCAGCCAATCCGGGGGCAATGAGCAGTTCTTC.

This clone was seen more than once but under ten times. J is TRBJ2-7 and V is TRBV4-3; D may be TRBD2 (7 bases). The germline CDR1 and CDR2 sequences are LGHNA and YSLEER. V shed 0 bases and J shed 5 bases, with 11 bases lying between them. The CDR3 has 14 residues. CDR3 region: CASSQEGGLDEQYF. Written as DNA, the CDR3 is TGCGCCAGCAGCCAAGAGGGGGGGCTCGACGAGCAGTACTTC.

The chain uses TRBV6-1 and TRBJ2-5; the match to TRBD1 covers 9 bases. The junction had 0 bases not matched to a gene; V was cut back by 6 bases and J by 4 bases. The CDR3 has 12 amino acids. CDR1 is MNHNS, CDR2 SASEGT, per germline. This CDR3 reads CASRDRGETQYF. Written as DNA, the CDR3 is TGTGCCAGCAGGGACAGGGGAGAGACCCAGTACTTC.

The chain joins TRBV27 to TRBJ1-1; D possibly corresponds to TRBD1 (6 bases). There are 13 residues in the CDR3. CDR1 is MNHEY, CDR2 SMNVEV, per germline (reference sequence). Trimming removed 8 bases at V and 4 bases at J, with 14 bases between. The CDR3 DNA sequence: TGTGCCAGCGCAACAGGGTTGGGCACTGAAGCTTTCTTT. Translated: CASATGLGTEAFF.

This rearrangement joins TRBV10-3 to TRBJ1-1; D is uncertain. V was cut by 2 bases and J by 8 bases, with 9 bases left in between. CDR1 is ENHRY, CDR2 SYGVKD, per germline. CDR3 length: 12 residues. The CDR3 region has the DNA TGTGCCATCAGTGAGCCTTACGGGGAAGCTTTCTTT. It encodes CAISEPYGEAFF.

The CDR3: CASSLSGGQETQYF. CDR3 nucleotide sequence: TGTGCCAGCAGCTTAAGCGGCGGACAAGAGACCCAGTACTTC. V and J are TRBV7-2 and TRBJ2-5, with D possibly matching TRBD2 (5 bases). The CDR3 is 14 residues long. The V gene's germline CDR1 is SGHTA and CDR2 FQGNSA. V lost 2 bases and J 2 bases, leaving 9 bases between the germline ends.

This clone came up once. The rearrangement links TRBV29-1 to TRBJ2-7; 11 bases match TRBD2. The V gene end was trimmed by 5 bases and the J gene end by 3 bases; junction bases not matched to a gene: 6. Germline CDR1 SQVTM, CDR2 ANQGSEA. CDR3 length equals 14 residues. Here the CDR3 DNA reads TGCAGCGTTATGGGACTAGCGGTGGTCTACGAGCAGTACTTC. Protein sequence: CSVMGLAVVYEQYF.

As DNA, the CDR3 is TGTGCCAGCAGTTCAGTCAGGCCGGGAGAGGCCGGGGAGCTGTTTTTT. The encoded protein is CASSSVRPGEAGELFF. The rearrangement uses TRBV6-5 and TRBJ2-2, with D tentatively TRBD2 (6 bases). There are 16 residues in the CDR3. Trimming pared 4 bases from V and 6 bases from J, leaving 18 bases between. The V gene's germline CDR1 is MNHEY and CDR2 SVGAGI.

The V call is TRBV28, the J call TRBJ2-7; 9 bases match TRBD1. Trimming took 3 bases from V and 5 from J; bases not matched to a gene: 11. The germline V gene has CDR1 MDHEN and CDR2 SYDVKM. The CDR3 has 16 amino acids. The CDR3 bases are TGTGCCAGCAGTTTTCCCTCCGGGACAGGGCACCACGAGCAGTACTTC. It encodes CASSFPSGTGHHEQYF.

The chain links TRBV19 to TRBJ2-1, with D possibly being TRBD1 (6 bases). CDR3 length: 13 residues. The V end lost 6 bases, the J end lost 6 bases, and 12 bases lay between the germline ends. Looked up from germline, CDR1 is LNHDA and CDR2 is SQIVND (reference sequence). The CDR3 loop is CASSWNRANEQFF. In DNA, the CDR3 is TGTGCCAGTAGCTGGAACAGGGCCAATGAGCAGTTCTTC.

This clone occurred once. This chain joins TRBV10-2 and TRBJ1-3; D is perhaps TRBD1 (5 bases). The germline CDR1 and CDR2 sequences are WSHSY and SAAADI. This CDR3 spans 18 amino acids. V was trimmed by 2 bases and J by 1 base, leaving 18 bases between them. CDR3 in DNA: TGCGCCAGCAGTGAGGTGGACACAGAGCGCGTATCTGGAAACACCATATATTTT. Protein sequence: CASSEVDTERVSGNTIYF.

The chain recombines TRBV11-2 with TRBJ2-7; D perhaps matches TRBD2 (6 bases). The ends were cut back, 4 bases at V and 6 bases at J, with 16 bases in the middle. Per the germline V gene, CDR1 is SGHAT and CDR2 is FQNNGV. CDR3 length equals 14 residues. The CDR3 DNA is TGTGCCAGCAGCTCAACTTACGGGGGAGGCGAGCAGTACTTC. This codes for CASSSTYGGGEQYF.

Regarding this clone: The DNA is omitted, as the CDR3 cannot be located on it reliably, and the CDR3 follows TCRdb's listing. The V call is TRBV2, the J call TRBJ2-7; whether TRBD2, the table's D call, matches the DNA was not checked. Germline values: CDR1 SNHLY, CDR2 FYNNEI. The CDR3 is 13 amino acids in total, end residues counted. The CDR3 region is CASSTSSSYEQYF.

The CDR3 region is CASSPSSSGSGETQYF. CDR3 bases: TGTGCCAGCTCACCATCCTCGAGCGGGAGTGGCGAGACCCAGTACTTC. This rearrangement joins TRBV18 to TRBJ2-5, with 8 positions matching TRBD2. With V trimmed by 2 bases and J by 5 bases, 10 bases remained unmatched. The germline gives CDR1 KGHSH, CDR2 LQKENI. This CDR3 spans 16 amino acids. The variable domain in full, completed from reference TRBV18 and TRBJ2-5, reads NAGVMQNPRHLVRRRGQEARLRCSPMKGHSHVYWYRQLPEEGLKFMVYLQKENIIDESGMPKERFSAEFPKEGPSILRIQQVVRGDSAAYFCASSPSSSGSGETQYFGPGTRLLVL.

The chain has TRBV5-4 and TRBJ2-3, with D unresolved. The V end was cut by 4 bases, the J end by 4 bases, with 10 bases between. There are 13 residues in the CDR3. The V gene's germline CDR1 is SGHNT and CDR2 YYREEE (reference sequence). The CDR3 DNA sequence: TGTGCCAGCAGCCCCGGTCGGGCAGATACGCAGTATTTT. This sequence encodes CASSPGRADTQYF.

The chain couples TRBV28 to TRBJ2-7; 8 bases agree with TRBD1. Germline assignment: CDR1 MDHEN and CDR2 SYDVKM. This CDR3 is built from 15 residues. Germline trimming cut 6 bases from V and 5 bases from J; bases unmatched to any gene: 12. CDR3 coding DNA: TGTGCCAGCAGCCCCGGGGCAGGGGGCGGCGACGAGCAGTACTTC. It yields the protein CASSPGAGGGDEQYF.

The chain is built from TRBV18 and TRBJ2-7; 8 bases agree with TRBD1. This CDR3 is built from 15 residues. CDR1 is KGHSH, CDR2 LQKENI, per germline. After removal of 3 bases from V and 0 bases from J, the junction contained 4 bases not matched to a gene. The CDR3 DNA sequence: TGTGCCAGCTCACCGGGACAGGCCGCCTCCTACGAGCAGTACTTC. Protein product: CASSPGQAASYEQYF. The full variable domain, rest sourced from reference TRBV18 and TRBJ2-7, is NAGVMQNPRHLVRRRGQEARLRCSPMKGHSHVYWYRQLPEEGLKFMVYLQKENIIDESGMPKERFSAEFPKEGPSILRIQQVVRGDSAAYFCASSPGQAASYEQYFGPGTRLTVT.

This chain links TRBV5-5 with TRBJ2-5, with TRBD1 matching 8 bases. Germline V gene sequence: CDR1 SGHKS, CDR2 YYEKEE (reference sequence). The CDR3 totals 15 residues. V was clipped by 2 bases and J by 9 bases; unmatched bases: 12. This CDR3 reads CASSLQGVGVGPQYF. CDR3 DNA: TGTGCCAGCAGCTTACAGGGGGTTGGGGTCGGGCCCCAGTACTTC.

This clone was seen a few times. The J gene is TRBJ1-5, the V gene TRBV28; D possibly corresponds to TRBD1 (5 bases). CDR1 is MDHEN and CDR2 is SYDVKM in the germline V gene. The length of the CDR3 is 13 residues. The V end lost 6 bases, the J end lost 9 bases, and 15 bases lay between the germline ends. Here the CDR3 reads CASRFRENRPQHF. The CDR3 DNA is TGTGCCAGCAGGTTCAGGGAAAACCGGCCCCAGCATTTT.

This clone was seen just once. The chain employs TRBV5-1 and TRBJ2-1; 10 bases align to TRBD2. The CDR3 is 16 residues long. Germline values: CDR1 SGHRS, CDR2 YFSETQ. Trimming at V came to 4 bases and at J to 5 bases, leaving 9 bases not matched to a gene. In DNA form, the CDR3 reads TGCGCCAGCAGCCCTTCCGGGACTAGCGCTAACAATGAGCAGTTCTTC. Amino acid sequence: CASSPSGTSANNEQFF.